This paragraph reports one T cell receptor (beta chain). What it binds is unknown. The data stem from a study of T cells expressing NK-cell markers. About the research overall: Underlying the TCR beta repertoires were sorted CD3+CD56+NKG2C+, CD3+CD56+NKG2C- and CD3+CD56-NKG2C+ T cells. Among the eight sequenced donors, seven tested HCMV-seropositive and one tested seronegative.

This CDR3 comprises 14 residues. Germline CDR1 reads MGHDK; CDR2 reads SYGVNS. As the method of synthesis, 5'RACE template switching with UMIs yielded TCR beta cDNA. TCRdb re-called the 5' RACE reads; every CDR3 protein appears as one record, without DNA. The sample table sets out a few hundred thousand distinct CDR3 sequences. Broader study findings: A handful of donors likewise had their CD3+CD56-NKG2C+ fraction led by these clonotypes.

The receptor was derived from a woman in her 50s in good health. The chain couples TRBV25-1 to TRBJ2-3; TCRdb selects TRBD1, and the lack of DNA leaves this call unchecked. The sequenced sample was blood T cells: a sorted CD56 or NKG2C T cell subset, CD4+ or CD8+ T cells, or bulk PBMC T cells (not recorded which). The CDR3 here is CASSAARTWDTQYF. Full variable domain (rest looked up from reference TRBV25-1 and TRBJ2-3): EADIYQTPRYLVIGTGKKITLECSQTMGHDKMYWYQQDPGMELHLIHYSYGVNSTEKGDLSSESTVSRIRTEHFPLTLESARPSHTSQYLCASSAARTWDTQYFGPGTRLTVL.